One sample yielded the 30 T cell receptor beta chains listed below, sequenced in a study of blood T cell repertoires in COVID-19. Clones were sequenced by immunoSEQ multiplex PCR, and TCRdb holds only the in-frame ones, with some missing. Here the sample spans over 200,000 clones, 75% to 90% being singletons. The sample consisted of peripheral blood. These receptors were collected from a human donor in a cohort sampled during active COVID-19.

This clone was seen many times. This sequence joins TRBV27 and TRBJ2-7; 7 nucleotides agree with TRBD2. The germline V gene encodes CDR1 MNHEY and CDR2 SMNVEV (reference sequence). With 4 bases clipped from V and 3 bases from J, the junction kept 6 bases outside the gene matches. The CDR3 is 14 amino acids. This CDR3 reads CASSSDGGNYEQYF. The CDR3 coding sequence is TGTGCCAGCAGTTCAGACGGGGGGAACTACGAGCAGTACTTC.

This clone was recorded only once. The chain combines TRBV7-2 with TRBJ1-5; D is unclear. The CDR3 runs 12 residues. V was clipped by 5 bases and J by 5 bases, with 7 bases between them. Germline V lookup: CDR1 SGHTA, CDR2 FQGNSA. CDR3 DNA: TGTGCCAGCAGCCAAGGAGATCAGCCCCAGCATTTT. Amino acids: CASSQGDQPQHF.

CDR3 residues: CASSPGHTDTQYF. The CDR3 nucleotides are TGTGCCAGCTCACCGGGACACACAGATACGCAGTATTTT. The chain carries TRBV18 and TRBJ2-3; D perhaps matches TRBD1 (6 bases). This CDR3 contains 13 residues. V lost 3 bases, J lost 2 bases, and 6 bases lay in between. Germline-derived CDR1 and CDR2 are KGHSH and LQKENI.

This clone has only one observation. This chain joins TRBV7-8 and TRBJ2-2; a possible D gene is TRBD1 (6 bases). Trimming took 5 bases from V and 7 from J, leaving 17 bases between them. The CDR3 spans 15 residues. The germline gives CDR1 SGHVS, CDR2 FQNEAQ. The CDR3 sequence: CASSATGLVIGELFF. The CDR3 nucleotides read TGTGCCAGCAGCGCAACAGGGCTTGTAATCGGGGAGCTGTTTTTT.

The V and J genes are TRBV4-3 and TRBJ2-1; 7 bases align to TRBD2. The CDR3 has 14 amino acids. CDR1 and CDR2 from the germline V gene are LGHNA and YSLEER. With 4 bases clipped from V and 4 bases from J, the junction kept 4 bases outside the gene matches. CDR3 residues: CASSLGRAYNEQFF. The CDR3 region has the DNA TGCGCCAGCAGCCTAGGGAGGGCTTACAATGAGCAGTTCTTC.

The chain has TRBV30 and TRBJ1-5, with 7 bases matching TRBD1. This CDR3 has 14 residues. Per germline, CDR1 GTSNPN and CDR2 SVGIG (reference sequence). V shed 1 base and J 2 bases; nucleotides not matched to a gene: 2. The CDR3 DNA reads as TGTGCCTGGAGTGCAACAGGGGGCAATCAGCCCCAGCATTTT. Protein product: CAWSATGGNQPQHF.

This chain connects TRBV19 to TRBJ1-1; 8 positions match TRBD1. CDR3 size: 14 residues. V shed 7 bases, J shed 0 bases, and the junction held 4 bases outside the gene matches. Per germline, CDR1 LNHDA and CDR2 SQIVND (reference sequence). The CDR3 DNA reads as TGTGCCAGTACCTTGGGACAGGTGAACACTGAAGCTTTCTTT. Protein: CASTLGQVNTEAFF. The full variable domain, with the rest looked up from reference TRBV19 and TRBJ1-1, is DGGITQSPKYLFRKEGQNVTLSCEQNLNHDAMYWYRQDPGQGLRLIYYSQIVNDFQKGDIAEGYSVSREKKESFPLTVTSAQKNPTAFYLCASTLGQVNTEAFFGQGTRLTVV.

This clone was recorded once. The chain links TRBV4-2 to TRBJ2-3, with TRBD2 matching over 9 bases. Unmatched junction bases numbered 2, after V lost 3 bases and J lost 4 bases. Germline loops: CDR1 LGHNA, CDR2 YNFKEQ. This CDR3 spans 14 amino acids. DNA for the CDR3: TGTGCCAGCAGCCAGCTAGCGGGGCCAGATACGCAGTATTTT. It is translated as CASSQLAGPDTQYF.

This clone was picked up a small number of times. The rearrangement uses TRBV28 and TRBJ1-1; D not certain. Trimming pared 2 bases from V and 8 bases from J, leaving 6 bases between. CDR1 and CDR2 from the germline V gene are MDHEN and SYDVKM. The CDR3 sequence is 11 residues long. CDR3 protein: CASSLLSEAFF. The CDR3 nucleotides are TGTGCCAGCAGTTTACTGTCCGAAGCTTTCTTT.

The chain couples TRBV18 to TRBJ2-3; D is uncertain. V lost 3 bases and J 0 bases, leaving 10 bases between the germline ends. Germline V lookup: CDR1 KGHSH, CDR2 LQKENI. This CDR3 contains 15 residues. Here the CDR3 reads CASSPVASSTDTQYF. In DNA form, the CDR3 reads TGTGCCAGCTCACCGGTTGCGTCGAGCACAGATACGCAGTATTTT.

This CDR3 reads CASSQSDRVDGYTF. CDR3 nucleotide sequence: TGTGCCAGCAGCCAGTCGGACAGGGTCGATGGCTACACCTTC. The chain recombines TRBV4-2 with TRBJ1-2, with 8 bases identical to TRBD1. The V gene end was trimmed by 3 bases and the J gene end by 6 bases; junction bases not matched to a gene: 6. This CDR3 region has 14 residues. Germline CDR1 reads LGHNA; CDR2 reads YNFKEQ.

The CDR3 region is CSAEGQAGGYTF. The CDR3 nucleotides read TGCAGCGCCGAGGGACAGGCTGGCGGCTACACCTTC. The chain uses TRBV29-1 and TRBJ1-2; 8 nucleotides agree with TRBD1. Germline CDR1 and CDR2: SQVTM and ANQGSEA. J gave up 8 bases and V 7 bases, and 9 bases lay outside the gene matches. The CDR3 runs 12 residues.

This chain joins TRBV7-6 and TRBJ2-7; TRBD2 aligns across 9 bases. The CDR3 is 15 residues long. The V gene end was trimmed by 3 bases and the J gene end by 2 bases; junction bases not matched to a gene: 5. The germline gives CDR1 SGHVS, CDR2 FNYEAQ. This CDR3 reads CASSLSAGGPYEQYF. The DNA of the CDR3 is TGTGCCAGCAGCTTGAGTGCGGGGGGGCCCTACGAGCAGTACTTC. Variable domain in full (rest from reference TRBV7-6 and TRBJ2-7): GAGVSQSPRYKVTKRGQDVALRCDPISGHVSLYWYRQALGQGPEFLTYFNYEAQQDKSGLPNDRFSAERPEGSISTLTIQRTEQRDSAMYRCASSLSAGGPYEQYFGPGTRLTVT.

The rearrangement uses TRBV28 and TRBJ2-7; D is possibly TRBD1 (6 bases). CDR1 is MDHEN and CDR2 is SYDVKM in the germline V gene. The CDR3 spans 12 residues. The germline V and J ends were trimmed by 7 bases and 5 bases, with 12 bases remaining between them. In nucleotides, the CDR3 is TGTGCCAGCACCTCACAGGGAAACGAGCAGTACTTC. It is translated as CASTSQGNEQYF. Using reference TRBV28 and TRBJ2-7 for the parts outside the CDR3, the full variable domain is DVKVTQSSRYLVKRTGEKVFLECVQDMDHENMFWYRQDPGLGLRLIYFSYDVKMKEKGDIPEGYSVSREKKERFSLILESASTNQTSMYLCASTSQGNEQYFGPGTRLTVT.

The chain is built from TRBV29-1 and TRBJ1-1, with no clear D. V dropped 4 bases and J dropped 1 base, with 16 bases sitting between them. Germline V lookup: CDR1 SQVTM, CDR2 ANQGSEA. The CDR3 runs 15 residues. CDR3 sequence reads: CSVAPPKRANTEAFF. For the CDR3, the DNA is TGCAGCGTTGCCCCCCCTAAACGCGCGAACACTGAAGCTTTCTTT.

As DNA, the CDR3 is TGTGCCAGCAGTCCTCGGACAGGGGGCACGAACGAGCAGTACTTC. Translating it yields CASSPRTGGTNEQYF. The chain is built from TRBV28 and TRBJ2-7; 11 bases fit TRBD1. The CDR3 length is 15 residues. Looked up from germline, CDR1 is MDHEN and CDR2 is SYDVKM. V trimming: 5 bases; J trimming: 5 bases; junction bases outside the gene matches: 8.

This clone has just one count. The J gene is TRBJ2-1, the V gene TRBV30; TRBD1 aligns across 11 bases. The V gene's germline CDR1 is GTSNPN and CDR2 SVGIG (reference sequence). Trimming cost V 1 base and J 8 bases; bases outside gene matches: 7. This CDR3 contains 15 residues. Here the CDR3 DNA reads TGTGCCTGGAGTGCCCGGGACAGGGGGGTCGATGAGCAGTTCTTC. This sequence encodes CAWSARDRGVDEQFF.

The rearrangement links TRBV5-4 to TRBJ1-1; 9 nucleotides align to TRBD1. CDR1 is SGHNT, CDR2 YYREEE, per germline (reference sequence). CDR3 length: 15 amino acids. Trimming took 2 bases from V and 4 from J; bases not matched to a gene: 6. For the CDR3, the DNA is TGTGCCAGCAGCTTACCACAGGGGGCTGGCACTGAAGCTTTCTTT. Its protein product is CASSLPQGAGTEAFF.

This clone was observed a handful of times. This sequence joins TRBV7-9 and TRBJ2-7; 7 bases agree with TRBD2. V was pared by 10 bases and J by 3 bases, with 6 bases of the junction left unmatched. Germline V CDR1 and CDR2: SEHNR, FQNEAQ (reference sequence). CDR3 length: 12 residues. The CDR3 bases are TGTGCCACGGGGGGTATCTACTACGAGCAGTACTTC. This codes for CATGGIYYEQYF.

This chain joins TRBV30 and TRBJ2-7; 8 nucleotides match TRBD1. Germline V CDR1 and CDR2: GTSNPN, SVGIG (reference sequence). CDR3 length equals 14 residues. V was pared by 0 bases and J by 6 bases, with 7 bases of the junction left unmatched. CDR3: CAWSVRQGASEQYF. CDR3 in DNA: TGTGCCTGGAGTGTTCGGCAGGGGGCTTCCGAGCAGTACTTC.

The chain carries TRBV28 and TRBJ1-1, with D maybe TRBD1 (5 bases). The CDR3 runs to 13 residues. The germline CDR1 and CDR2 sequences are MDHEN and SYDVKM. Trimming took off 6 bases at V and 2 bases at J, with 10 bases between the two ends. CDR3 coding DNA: TGTGCCAGCAGCCCCAGGGTTAACACTGAAGCTTTCTTT. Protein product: CASSPRVNTEAFF.

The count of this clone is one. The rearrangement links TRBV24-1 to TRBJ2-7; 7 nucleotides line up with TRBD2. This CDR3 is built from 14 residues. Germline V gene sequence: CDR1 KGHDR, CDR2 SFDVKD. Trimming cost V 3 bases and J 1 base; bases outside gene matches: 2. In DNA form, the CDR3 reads TGTGCCACCAGTGATGGCGGGAGATCCTACGAGCAGTACTTC. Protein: CATSDGGRSYEQYF.

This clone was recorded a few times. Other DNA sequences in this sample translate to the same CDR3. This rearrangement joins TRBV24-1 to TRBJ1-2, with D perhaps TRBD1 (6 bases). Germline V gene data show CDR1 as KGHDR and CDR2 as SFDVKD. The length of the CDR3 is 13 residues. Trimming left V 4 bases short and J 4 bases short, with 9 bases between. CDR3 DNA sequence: TGTGCCACCAGTGAAACAGGGAGCTATGGCTACACCTTC. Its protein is CATSETGSYGYTF.

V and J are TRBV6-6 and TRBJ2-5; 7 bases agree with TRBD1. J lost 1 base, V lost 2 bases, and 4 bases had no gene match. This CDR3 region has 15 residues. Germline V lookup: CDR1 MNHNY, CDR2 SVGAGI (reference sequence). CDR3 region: CASSYKGQIQETQYF. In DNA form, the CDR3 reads TGTGCCAGCAGTTACAAGGGACAGATCCAAGAGACCCAGTACTTC.

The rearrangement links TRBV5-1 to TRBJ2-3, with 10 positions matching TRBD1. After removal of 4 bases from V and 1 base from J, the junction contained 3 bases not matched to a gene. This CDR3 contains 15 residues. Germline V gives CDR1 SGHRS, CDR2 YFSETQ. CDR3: CASSAGTGGTDTQYF. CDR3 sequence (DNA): TGCGCCAGCAGCGCCGGGACAGGGGGCACAGATACGCAGTATTTT.

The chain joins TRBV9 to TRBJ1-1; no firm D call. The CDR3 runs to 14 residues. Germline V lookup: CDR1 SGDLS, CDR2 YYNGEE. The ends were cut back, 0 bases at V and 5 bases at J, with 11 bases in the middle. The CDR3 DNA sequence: TGTGCCAGCAGCGTAGACCTCGGGGTGACTGAAGCTTTCTTT. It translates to CASSVDLGVTEAFF.

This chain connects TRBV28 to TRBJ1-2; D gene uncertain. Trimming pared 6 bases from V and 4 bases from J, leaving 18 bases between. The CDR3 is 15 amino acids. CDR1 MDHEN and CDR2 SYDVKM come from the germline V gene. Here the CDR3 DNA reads TGTGCCAGCAGCCACTCCGGAGGCGGAAGCTATGGCTACACCTTC. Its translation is CASSHSGGGSYGYTF.

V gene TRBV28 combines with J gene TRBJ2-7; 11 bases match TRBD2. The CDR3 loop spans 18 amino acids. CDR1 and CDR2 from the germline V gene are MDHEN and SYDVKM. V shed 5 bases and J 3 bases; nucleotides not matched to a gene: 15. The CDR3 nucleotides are TGTGCCAGCAGTAAAGGCGGACTAGCGGGCCCGTTTGACTACGAGCAGTACTTC. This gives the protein CASSKGGLAGPFDYEQYF.

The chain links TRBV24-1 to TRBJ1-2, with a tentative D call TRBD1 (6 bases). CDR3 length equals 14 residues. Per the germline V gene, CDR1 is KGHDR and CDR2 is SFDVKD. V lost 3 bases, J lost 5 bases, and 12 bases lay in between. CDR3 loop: CATSDDRFWYGYTF. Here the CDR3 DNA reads TGTGCCACCAGTGATGACAGGTTTTGGTATGGCTACACCTTC.

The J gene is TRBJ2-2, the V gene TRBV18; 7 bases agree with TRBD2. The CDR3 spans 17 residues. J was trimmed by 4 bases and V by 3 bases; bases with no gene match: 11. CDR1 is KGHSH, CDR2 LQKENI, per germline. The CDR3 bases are TGTGCCAGCTCACCGAGTCGATTGCGGGAGCTCACCGGGGAGCTGTTTTTT. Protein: CASSPSRLRELTGELFF. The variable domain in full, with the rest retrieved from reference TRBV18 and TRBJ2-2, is NAGVMQNPRHLVRRRGQEARLRCSPMKGHSHVYWYRQLPEEGLKFMVYLQKENIIDESGMPKERFSAEFPKEGPSILRIQQVVRGDSAAYFCASSPSRLRELTGELFFGEGSRLTVL.